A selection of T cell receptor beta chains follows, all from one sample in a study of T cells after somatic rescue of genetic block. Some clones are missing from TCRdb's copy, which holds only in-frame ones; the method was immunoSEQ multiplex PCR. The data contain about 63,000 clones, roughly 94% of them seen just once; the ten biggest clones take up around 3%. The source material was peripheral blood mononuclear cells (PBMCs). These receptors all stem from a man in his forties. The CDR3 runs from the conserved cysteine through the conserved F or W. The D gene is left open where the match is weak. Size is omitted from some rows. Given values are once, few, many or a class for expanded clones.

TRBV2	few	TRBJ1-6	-	CASSAGRAGGSPLHF	TGTGCCAGCAGTGCCGGCAGGGCGGGGGGTTCACCCCTCCACTTT
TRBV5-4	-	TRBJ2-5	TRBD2	CASSPGLAGAETQYF	TGTGCCAGCAGCCCGGGACTAGCGGGAGCAGAGACCCAGTACTTC
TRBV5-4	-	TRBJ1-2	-	CASSLQGNLPGYTF	TGTGCCAGCAGCTTGCAGGGGAATCTGCCGGGCTACACCTTC
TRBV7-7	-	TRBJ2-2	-	CASSSGPNTGELFF	TGTGCCAGCAGCTCGGGACCGAACACCGGGGAGCTGTTTTTT
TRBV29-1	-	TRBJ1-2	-	CSVVGPSGGYTF	TGCAGCGTTGTAGGCCCCAGCGGGGGCTACACCTTC
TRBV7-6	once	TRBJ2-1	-	CASSPQEYNEQFF	TGTGCCAGCAGCCCCCAGGAGTACAATGAGCAGTTCTTC
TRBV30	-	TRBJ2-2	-	CAWSEGPNTGELFF	TGTGCCTGGAGTGAGGGCCCGAACACCGGGGAGCTGTTTTTT
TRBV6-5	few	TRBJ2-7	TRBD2	CASSYAGGEGSYEQYF	TGTGCCAGCAGTTATGCCGGGGGGGAGGGGTCCTACGAGCAGTACTTC
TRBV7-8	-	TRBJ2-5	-	CASSLTGRVETQYF	TGTGCCAGCAGCTTAACCGGCCGGGTGGAGACCCAGTACTTC
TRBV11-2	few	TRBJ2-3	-	CASSRQLITDTQYF	TGTGCCAGCAGTCGACAGTTAATCACAGATACGCAGTATTTT
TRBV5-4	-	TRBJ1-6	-	CASSLIGRNNSPLHF	TGTGCCAGCAGCTTGATCGGGAGGAATAATTCACCCCTCCACTTT
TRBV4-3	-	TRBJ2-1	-	CASSRTTGYEQFF	TGCGCCAGCAGCCGTACTACGGGTTATGAGCAGTTCTTC
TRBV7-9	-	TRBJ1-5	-	CASSPLGSQPQHF	TGTGCCAGCAGCCCTCTGGGTTCTCAGCCCCAGCATTTT
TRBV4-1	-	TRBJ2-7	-	CASSQASSSYEQYF	TGCGCCAGCAGCCAAGCGTCTAGCTCCTACGAGCAGTACTTC
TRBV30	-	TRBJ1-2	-	CAWRGTRPNAGYTF	TGTGCCTGGAGGGGGACCCGGCCCAACGCCGGCTACACCTTC
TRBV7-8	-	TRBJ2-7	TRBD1	CASSFFGTGEGLSYEQYF	TGTGCCAGCAGCTTTTTTGGGACAGGGGAGGGCCTCTCCTACGAGCAGTACTTC
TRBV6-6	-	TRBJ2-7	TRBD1	CASGTGTLSYEQYF	TGTGCCAGCGGGACAGGTACCTTATCCTACGAGCAGTACTTC
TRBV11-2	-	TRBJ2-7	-	CASSLEAQASYEQYF	TGTGCCAGCAGCTTAGAGGCACAGGCCTCCTACGAGCAGTACTTC
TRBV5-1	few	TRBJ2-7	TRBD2	CASSSAGGPYEQYF	TGCGCCAGCAGCTCGGCGGGGGGGCCCTACGAGCAGTACTTC
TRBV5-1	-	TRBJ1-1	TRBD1	CASSGAGTGATEAFF	TGCGCCAGCAGCGGAGCCGGGACAGGGGCCACTGAAGCTTTCTTT
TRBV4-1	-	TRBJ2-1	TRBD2	CASSQERAGDYNEQFF	TGCGCCAGCAGCCAAGAAAGAGCGGGGGATTATAATGAGCAGTTCTTC
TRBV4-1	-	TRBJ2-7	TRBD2	CASSLASGYEQYF	TGCGCCAGCAGCCTTGCTAGCGGCTACGAGCAGTACTTC
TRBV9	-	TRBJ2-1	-	CASTPRSRSYNEQFF	TGTGCCAGCACCCCCAGGTCGCGCTCCTACAATGAGCAGTTCTTC
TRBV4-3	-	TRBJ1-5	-	CASSHTRSTNQPQHF	TGCGCCAGCAGTCACACTCGGTCCACGAATCAGCCCCAGCATTTT
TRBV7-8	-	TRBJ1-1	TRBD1	CASSNAGGTEAFF	TGTGCCAGCAGCAACGCAGGGGGGACTGAAGCTTTCTTT
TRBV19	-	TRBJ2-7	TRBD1	CASRRPGQGNEQYF	TGTGCCAGTAGGAGGCCGGGACAGGGGAACGAGCAGTACTTC
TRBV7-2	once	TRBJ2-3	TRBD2	CASSPRTSGTDTQYF	TGTGCCAGCAGCCCCCGGACTAGCGGGACAGATACGCAGTATTTT
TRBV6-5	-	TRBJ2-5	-	CASSYVETQYF	TGTGCCAGCAGTTACGTCGAGACCCAGTACTTC
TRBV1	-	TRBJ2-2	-	CTSSQVGLAGVPGELFF	TGCACCAGCAGCCAAGTGGGACTAGCGGGGGTTCCCGGGGAGCTGTTTTTT
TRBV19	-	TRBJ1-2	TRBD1	CASRNRGNYGYTF	TGTGCCAGTAGAAACAGGGGGAACTATGGCTACACCTTC
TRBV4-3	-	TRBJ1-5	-	CASSQELFGNQPQHF	TGCGCCAGCAGCCAAGAATTGTTTGGCAATCAGCCCCAGCATTTT
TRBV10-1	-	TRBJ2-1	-	CASSTGAGLRNEQFF	TGCGCCAGCAGTACCGGGGCCGGTTTACGCAATGAGCAGTTCTTC
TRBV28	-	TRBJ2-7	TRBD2	CASSLAGGLTYEQYF	TGTGCCAGCAGTCTAGCGGGAGGACTCACCTACGAGCAGTACTTC
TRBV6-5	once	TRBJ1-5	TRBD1	CASSRTGDNQPQHF	TGTGCCAGCAGCCGGACAGGGGACAATCAGCCCCAGCATTTT
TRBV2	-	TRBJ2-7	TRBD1	CASKGQGSEQYF	TGTGCCAGCAAGGGACAGGGGTCCGAGCAGTACTTC
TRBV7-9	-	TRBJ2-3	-	CASSLVGHGPYTDTQYF	TGTGCCAGCAGCTTAGTAGGGCACGGACCATACACAGATACGCAGTATTTT
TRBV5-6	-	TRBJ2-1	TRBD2	CASSPRTSGRRHEQFF	TGTGCCAGCAGCCCAAGGACTAGCGGGAGGCGTCATGAGCAGTTCTTC
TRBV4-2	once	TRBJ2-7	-	CASSQTGRYEQYF	TGTGCCAGCAGCCAAACGGGGCGTTACGAGCAGTACTTC
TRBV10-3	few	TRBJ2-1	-	CAIGRQADSIYNEQFF	TGTGCCATCGGGAGACAAGCAGACAGTATATACAATGAGCAGTTCTTC
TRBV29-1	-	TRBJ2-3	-	CSARDASTDTQYF	TGCAGCGCCAGGGACGCCAGCACAGATACGCAGTATTTT
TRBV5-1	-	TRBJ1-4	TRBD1	CASGPGGQINEKLFF	TGCGCCAGCGGGCCCGGGGGACAGATTAATGAAAAACTGTTTTTT
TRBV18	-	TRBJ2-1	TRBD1	CASSPLGTGPGNEQFF	TGTGCCAGCTCACCACTCGGGACAGGGCCGGGGAATGAGCAGTTCTTC
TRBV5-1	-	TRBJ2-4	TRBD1	CASSLDRGDIQYF	TGCGCCAGCAGCTTGGACAGGGGGGACATTCAGTACTTC
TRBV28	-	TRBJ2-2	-	CASTRSGGANGELFF	TGTGCCAGCACCCGTTCCGGGGGCGCGAACGGGGAGCTGTTTTTT
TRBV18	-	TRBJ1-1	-	CASSEGASRNTEAFF	TGTGCCAGCTCAGAGGGCGCGAGTAGAAACACTGAAGCTTTCTTT
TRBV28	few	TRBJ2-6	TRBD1	CASSSFRQGAGANVLTF	TGTGCCAGCAGTTCGTTCCGACAGGGGGCCGGGGCCAACGTCCTGACTTTC
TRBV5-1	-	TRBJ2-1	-	CASSPGTYNEQFF	TGCGCCAGCAGCCCCGGGACTTACAATGAGCAGTTCTTC
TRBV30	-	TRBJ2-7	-	CAWSTGAYEQYF	TGTGCCTGGAGTACGGGAGCCTACGAGCAGTACTTC
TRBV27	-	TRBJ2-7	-	CASSLWGEPYEQYF	TGTGCCAGCAGTTTATGGGGGGAACCCTACGAGCAGTACTTC
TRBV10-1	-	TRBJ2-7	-	CASSEGDGYEQYF	TGCGCCAGCAGTGAGGGGGACGGCTACGAGCAGTACTTC
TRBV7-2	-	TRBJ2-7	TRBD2	CASSLAGTGGAYEQYF	TGTGCCAGCAGCTTAGCGGGGACGGGGGGTGCCTACGAGCAGTACTTC
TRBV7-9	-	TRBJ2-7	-	CASSLASRAFPYEQYF	TGTGCCAGCAGCTTAGCGTCCAGGGCGTTTCCCTACGAGCAGTACTTC
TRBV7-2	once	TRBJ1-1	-	CASSQGSDSSSEAFF	TGTGCCAGCAGCCAAGGTTCGGACAGCTCATCTGAAGCTTTCTTT
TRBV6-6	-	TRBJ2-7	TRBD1	CASSRTKGQANGQYF	TGTGCCAGCAGCCGCACAAAGGGACAGGCTAATGGGCAGTACTTC
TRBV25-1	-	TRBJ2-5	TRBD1	CASVKTGGARETQYF	TGTGCCAGCGTCAAGACAGGGGGCGCACGAGAGACCCAGTACTTC
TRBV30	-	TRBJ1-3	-	CAWSVGGFSGNTIYF	TGTGCCTGGAGTGTGGGGGGGTTCTCTGGAAACACCATATATTTT
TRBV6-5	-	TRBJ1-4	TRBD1	CASSYTLQGAGEKLFF	TGTGCCAGCAGTTATACCCTCCAGGGGGCGGGTGAAAAACTGTTTTTT
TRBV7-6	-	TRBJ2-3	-	CASSHNTPGGTQYF	TGTGCCAGCAGCCACAACACCCCTGGGGGTACGCAGTATTTT